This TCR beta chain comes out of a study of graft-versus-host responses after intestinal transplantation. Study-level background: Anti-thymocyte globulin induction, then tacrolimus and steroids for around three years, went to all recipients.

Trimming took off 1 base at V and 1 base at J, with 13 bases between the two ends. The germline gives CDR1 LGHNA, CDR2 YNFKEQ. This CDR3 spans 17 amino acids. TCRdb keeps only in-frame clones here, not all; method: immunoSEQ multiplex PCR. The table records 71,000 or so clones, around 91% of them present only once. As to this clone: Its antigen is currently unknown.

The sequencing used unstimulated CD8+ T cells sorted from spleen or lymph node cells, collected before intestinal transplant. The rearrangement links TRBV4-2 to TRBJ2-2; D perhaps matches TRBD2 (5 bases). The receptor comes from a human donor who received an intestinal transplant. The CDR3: CASSQASEGRNTGELFF. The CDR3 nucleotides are TGTGCCAGCAGCCAAGCCTCAGAGGGTCGGAACACCGGGGAGCTGTTTTTT.